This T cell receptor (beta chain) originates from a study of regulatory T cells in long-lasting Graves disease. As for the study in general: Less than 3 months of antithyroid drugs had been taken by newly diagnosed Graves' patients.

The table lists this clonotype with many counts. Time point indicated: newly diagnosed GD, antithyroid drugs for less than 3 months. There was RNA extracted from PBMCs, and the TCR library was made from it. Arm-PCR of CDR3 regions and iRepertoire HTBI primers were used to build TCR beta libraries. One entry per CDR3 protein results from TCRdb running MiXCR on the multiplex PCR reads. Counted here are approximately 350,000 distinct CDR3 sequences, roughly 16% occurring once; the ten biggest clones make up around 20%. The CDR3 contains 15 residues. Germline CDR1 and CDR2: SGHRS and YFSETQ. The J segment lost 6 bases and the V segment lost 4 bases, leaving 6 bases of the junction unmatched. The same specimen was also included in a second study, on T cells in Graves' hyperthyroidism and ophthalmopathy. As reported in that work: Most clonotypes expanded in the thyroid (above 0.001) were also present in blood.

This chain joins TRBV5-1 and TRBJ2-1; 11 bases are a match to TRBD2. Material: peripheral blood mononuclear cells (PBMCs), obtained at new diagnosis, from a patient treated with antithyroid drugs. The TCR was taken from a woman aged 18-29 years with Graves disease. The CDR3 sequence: CASSQIGTSGNEQFF. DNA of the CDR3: TGCGCCAGCAGCCAAATTGGGACTAGCGGCAATGAGCAGTTCTTC.